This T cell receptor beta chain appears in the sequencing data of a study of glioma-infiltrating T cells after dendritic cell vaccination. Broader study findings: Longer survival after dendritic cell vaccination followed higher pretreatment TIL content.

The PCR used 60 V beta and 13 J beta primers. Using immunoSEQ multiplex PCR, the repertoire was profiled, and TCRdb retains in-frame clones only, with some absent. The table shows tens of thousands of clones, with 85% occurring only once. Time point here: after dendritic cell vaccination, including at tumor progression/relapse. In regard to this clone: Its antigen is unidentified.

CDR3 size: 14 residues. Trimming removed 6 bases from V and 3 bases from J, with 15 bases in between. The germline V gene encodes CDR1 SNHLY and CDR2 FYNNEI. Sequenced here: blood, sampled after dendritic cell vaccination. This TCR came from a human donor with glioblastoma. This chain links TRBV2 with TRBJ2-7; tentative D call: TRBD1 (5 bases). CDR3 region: CASRTALGYYEQYF. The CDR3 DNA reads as TGTGCCAGCAGGACAGCTTTGGGCTACTACGAGCAGTACTTC. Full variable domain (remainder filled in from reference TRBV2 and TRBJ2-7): EPEVTQTPSHQVTQMGQEVILRCVPISNHLYFYWYRQILGQKVEFLVSFYNNEISEKSEIFDDQFSVERPDGSNFTLKIRSTKLEDSAMYFCASRTALGYYEQYFGPGTRLTVT.